One and the same sample provided the 14 T cell receptor beta chains below, sequenced in a study of cytomegalovirus exposure and HLA in healthy donors. The PCR made use of 60 Vbeta and 13 Jbeta primers. Here immunoSEQ multiplex PCR was the method, and the copy in TCRdb shows in-frame clones only, minus some. The sample contains about 140,000 clones, about 75% of which appear only once. The sequencing sample was made of PBMCs. The receptors here all came from a woman aged 40 to 50 in good health and CMV-seronegative.

The V gene is TRBV2, the J gene TRBJ1-3; no definite D call. This CDR3 has 15 residues. Trimming removed 11 bases from V and 2 bases from J, with 19 bases in between. CDR1 is SNHLY and CDR2 is FYNNEI in the germline V gene. CDR3 in DNA: TGTGCCGGGAGGTTGACGGCTTCCCCTGGAAACACCATATATTTT. The encoded protein is CAGRLTASPGNTIYF.

The J gene is TRBJ2-1, the V gene TRBV6-5, with D hard to call. This CDR3 has 11 residues. V lost 10 bases, J lost 5 bases, and 9 bases lay in between. CDR1 and CDR2 from the germline V gene are MNHEY and SVGAGI. This CDR3 reads CATYLDNEQFF. Written as DNA, the CDR3 is TGTGCCACCTATTTGGACAATGAGCAGTTCTTC.

The gene calls are TRBV28 and TRBJ1-1; no clear D gene. This CDR3 comprises 13 residues. Per the germline V gene, CDR1 is MDHEN and CDR2 is SYDVKM. The ends were cut back, 6 bases at V and 7 bases at J, with 15 bases in the middle. DNA of the CDR3: TGTGCCAGCAGCCCCCCGCGTTCGGGTGAAGCTTTCTTT. Its translation: CASSPPRSGEAFF.

J is TRBJ2-7 and V is TRBV6-5; TRBD2 aligns across 10 bases. The CDR3 totals 15 residues. V was clipped by 4 bases and J by 2 bases; unmatched bases: 5. Germline V lookup: CDR1 MNHEY, CDR2 SVGAGI. The CDR3 region is CASSLMSGGAYEQYF. The CDR3 bases are TGTGCCAGCAGTTTGATGAGCGGGGGGGCCTACGAGCAGTACTTC.

There are a few counts of this clone. The V call is TRBV11-2, the J call TRBJ2-1, with 8 nucleotides matching TRBD1. Germline CDR1 is SGHAT and CDR2 is FQNNGV. The CDR3 length is 17 residues. J lost 6 bases, V lost 5 bases, and 15 bases had no gene match. For the CDR3, the DNA is TGTGCCAGCAGCCTGCAGGGGGCGCGATTGATGAGCAATGAGCAGTTCTTC. Amino acids: CASSLQGARLMSNEQFF.

V gene TRBV15 combines with J gene TRBJ1-4; tentative D call: TRBD1 (5 bases). The germline V gene has CDR1 LNHNV and CDR2 YYDKDF (reference sequence). The CDR3 is made up of 15 amino acids. V lost 0 bases, J lost 8 bases, and 13 bases lay in between. The CDR3 sequence is CATSREGRAGEKLFF. CDR3 nucleotides: TGTGCCACCAGCAGAGAGGGCAGGGCGGGGGAAAAACTGTTTTTT.

For the CDR3, the DNA is TGTGCCAGCAGTGTAGGCGGAGATACGCAGTATTTT. This encodes CASSVGGDTQYF. The rearrangement uses TRBV2 and TRBJ2-3; D call uncertain. V dropped 4 bases and J dropped 5 bases, with 7 bases sitting between them. The CDR3 is 12 residues long. Per germline, CDR1 SNHLY and CDR2 FYNNEI.

The genes are TRBV11-2 and TRBJ1-4; D not certain. With 1 base removed from V and 8 bases from J, the gap between germline ends came to 14 bases. Per the germline V gene, CDR1 is SGHAT and CDR2 is FQNNGV. The CDR3 runs 15 residues. The CDR3 loop reads CASSLVGNPGEKLFF. The CDR3 DNA reads as TGTGCCAGCAGCTTAGTAGGCAACCCCGGGGAAAAACTGTTTTTT.

V usage is TRBV5-1 and J usage is TRBJ2-2, with a possible D match to TRBD2 (6 bases). Trimming removed 0 bases from V and 6 bases from J, with 12 bases in between. Germline V gene lookup returns CDR1 SGHRS and CDR2 YFSETQ. This CDR3 region has 15 residues. The CDR3 loop is CASSLAGRGSGELFF. CDR3 sequence (DNA): TGCGCCAGCAGCTTGGCCGGGAGAGGGTCCGGGGAGCTGTTTTTT.

The V call is TRBV5-6, the J call TRBJ1-6, with no clear D. V lost 3 bases and J lost 6, with 10 bases in between. This CDR3 is built from 14 residues. Germline V gene data show CDR1 as SGHDT and CDR2 as YYEEEE. CDR3 in DNA: TGTGCCAGCAGCTCGGAGGGATTTAATTCACCCCTCCACTTT. Residues: CASSSEGFNSPLHF.

J is TRBJ1-5 and V is TRBV5-5, with unresolved D. The CDR3 length is 17 residues. V lost 4 bases to trimming and J lost 2 bases, with 19 bases between them. Germline CDR1 SGHKS, CDR2 YYEKEE (reference sequence). The CDR3 DNA reads as TGTGCCAGCAGCCCGAGGTGGAGCCCTATGGGCAATCAGCCCCAGCATTTT. It yields the protein CASSPRWSPMGNQPQHF.

The chain links TRBV4-1 to TRBJ2-5; D might be TRBD2 (7 bases). Germline V gene sequence: CDR1 MGHRA, CDR2 YSYEKL. The V end lost 0 bases, the J end lost 1 base, and 12 bases lay between the germline ends. The CDR3 covers 16 residues. The CDR3 loop is CASSQEKAGAQETQYF. The CDR3 DNA sequence: TGCGCCAGCAGCCAAGAGAAGGCGGGGGCCCAAGAGACCCAGTACTTC.

The chain combines TRBV4-2 with TRBJ1-1, with D perhaps TRBD1 (5 bases). The CDR3 runs to 17 residues. The V gene's germline CDR1 is LGHNA and CDR2 YNFKEQ. Between the trimmed V and J ends, which lost 0 bases and 0 bases, there was a span of 14 bases. CDR3 sequence: CASSQEFGGAVNTEAFF. The CDR3 region has the DNA TGTGCCAGCAGCCAAGAATTCGGAGGGGCGGTGAACACTGAAGCTTTCTTT.

This chain joins TRBV25-1 and TRBJ2-1, with 7 bases identical to TRBD1. Trimming removed 5 bases from V and 6 bases from J; junction bases left unmatched: 1. Germline CDR1 reads MGHDK; CDR2 reads SYGVNS. This CDR3 is 12 amino acids long. The CDR3 DNA reads as TGTGCCAGCAGTTACAGGGGCAATGAGCAGTTCTTC. Residues: CASSYRGNEQFF.